This T cell receptor (beta chain) was obtained from a study of PD-1 blockade in mismatch repair-deficient tumors. Study details: Patients had about 13 mismatch repair-deficient cancer types and were previously treated and progressing.

The TCR-sequenced patients were a few responders to pembrolizumab. V gave up 4 bases and J gave up 5 bases, with 18 bases separating them. The germline gives CDR1 SGHNT, CDR2 YYREEE (reference sequence). CDR3 size: 15 residues. Here immunoSEQ multiplex PCR was the method, and the copy in TCRdb shows in-frame clones only, minus some. The sample holds roughly 120,000 clones, almost 90% seen once. The TCR was taken from an adult with mismatch repair-deficient cancer. This specimen was peripheral blood, taken approximately 72 weeks after starting pembrolizumab. The rearrangement joins TRBV5-4 to TRBJ2-5, with D possibly called TRBD1 or TRBD2 (5 bases each). CDR3 coding DNA: TGTGCCAGCAGCCGGTTCACTCTAGGGGAGGAGACCCAGTACTTC. Protein product: CASSRFTLGEETQYF.